This TCR beta chain comes out of a study of control samples from healthy donors and cancer patients. This table comes from immunoSEQ multiplex PCR, and its TCRdb copy is limited to in-frame clones, with some not included. The sample has 90,000 to 100,000 clones, less than 90% seen once; the top ten hold approximately 15%. Germline values: CDR1 SGHRS, CDR2 YFSETQ. CDR3 length: 16 amino acids. After removal of 0 bases from V and 7 bases from J, the junction contained 7 bases not matched to a gene. The rearrangement links TRBV5-1 to TRBJ2-1, with 10 positions matching TRBD2. Material for sequencing was blood. The clonotype originates from a woman between 65 and 79 years old in good health. DNA of the CDR3: TGCGCCAGCAGCTTGGAGGCTAGCGGGGGTTCAAATGAGCAGTTCTTC. This sequence encodes CASSLEASGGSNEQFF.